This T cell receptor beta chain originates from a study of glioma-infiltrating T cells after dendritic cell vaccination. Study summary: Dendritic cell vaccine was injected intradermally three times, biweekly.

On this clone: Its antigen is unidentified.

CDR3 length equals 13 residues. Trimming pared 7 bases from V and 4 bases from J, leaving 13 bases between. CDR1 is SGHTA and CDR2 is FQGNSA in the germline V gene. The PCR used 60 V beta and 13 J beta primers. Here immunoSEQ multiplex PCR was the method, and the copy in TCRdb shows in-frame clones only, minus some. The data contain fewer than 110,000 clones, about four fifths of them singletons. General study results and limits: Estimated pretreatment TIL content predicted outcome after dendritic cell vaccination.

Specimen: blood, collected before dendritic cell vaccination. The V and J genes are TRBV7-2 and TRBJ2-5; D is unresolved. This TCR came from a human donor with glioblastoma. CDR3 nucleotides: TGTGCCAGCACAGACCCGCCGGGAGAGACCCAGTACTTC. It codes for CASTDPPGETQYF.